A single sample is the source of the 18 T cell receptor beta chains below, sequenced in a study of chemoradiotherapy in HPV16-positive cancers. The protocol was immunoSEQ multiplex PCR, while the TCRdb copy is restricted to in-frame clones and leaves out a portion. The data contain thousands of clones, roughly 90% of them singletons. Material: tumor tissue, obtained from a patient who underwent chemoradiotherapy. The receptors were gathered from a human donor with HPV-associated anogenital cancer.

The CDR3 spells CASDQGDPYEQYF. The CDR3 DNA sequence: TGTGCCTCCGATCAGGGGGACCCCTACGAGCAGTACTTC. This chain uses TRBV30 with TRBJ2-7; TRBD1 agrees at 7 bases. Germline CDR1 reads GTSNPN; CDR2 reads SVGIG (reference sequence). CDR3 length equals 13 residues. V trimming: 7 bases; J trimming: 2 bases; junction bases outside the gene matches: 8.

This chain links TRBV29-1 with TRBJ1-6, with TRBD1 identical over 7 bases. V was clipped by 5 bases and J by 7 bases; unmatched bases: 5. Germline-derived CDR1 and CDR2 are SQVTM and ANQGSEA. The CDR3 is 13 amino acids. This chain's CDR3 is CSVRTGPNSPLHF. Here the CDR3 DNA reads TGCAGCGTTCGGACAGGTCCCAATTCACCCCTCCACTTT.

This chain connects TRBV7-6 to TRBJ2-7, with a possible D match to TRBD2 (6 bases). The germline V and J ends were trimmed by 0 bases and 3 bases, with 12 bases remaining between them. CDR3 length: 15 residues. Germline-derived CDR1 and CDR2 are SGHVS and FNYEAQ. The CDR3 sequence: CASSLAGSSVYEQYF. The CDR3 bases are TGTGCCAGCAGCTTAGCGGGATCTAGCGTCTACGAGCAGTACTTC.

This clone was detected once. V gene TRBV30 combines with J gene TRBJ2-4; 7 bases are shared with TRBD1. The CDR3 contains 16 residues. Germline trimming cut 3 bases from V and 0 bases from J; bases unmatched to any gene: 8. Germline CDR1 GTSNPN, CDR2 SVGIG (reference sequence). CDR3 sequence (DNA): TGTGCCTGGAGGACACAGGGGTCGGTAGCCAAAAACATTCAGTACTTC. Residues: CAWRTQGSVAKNIQYF.

This rearrangement joins TRBV7-9 to TRBJ2-5; D unclear. Per germline, CDR1 SEHNR and CDR2 FQNEAQ (reference sequence). V lost 3 bases to trimming and J lost 4 bases, with 9 bases between them. This CDR3 has 13 residues. The CDR3 region is CASSLGSRETQYF. The CDR3 nucleotides read TGTGCCAGCAGCTTGGGCAGTCGAGAGACCCAGTACTTC. The complete variable domain, with remaining parts taken from reference TRBV7-9 and TRBJ2-5, reads DTGVSQNPRHKITKRGQNVTFRCDPISEHNRLYWYRQTLGQGPEFLTYFQNEAQLEKSRLLSDRFSAERPKGSFSTLEIQRTEQGDSAMYLCASSLGSRETQYFGPGTRLLVL.

In this sample, this clone turned up once. V is TRBV27 and J is TRBJ1-1; D gene uncertain. V gave up 6 bases and J gave up 0 bases, with 8 bases separating them. This CDR3 contains 13 residues. The germline gives CDR1 MNHEY, CDR2 SMNVEV (reference sequence). The CDR3 region has the DNA TGTGCCAGCAGGACCTTTATGAACACTGAAGCTTTCTTT. Translating it yields CASRTFMNTEAFF.

The gene calls are TRBV5-1 and TRBJ2-2; D is perhaps TRBD2 (6 bases). Germline V CDR1 and CDR2: SGHRS, YFSETQ. The CDR3 has 14 amino acids. The V and J ends lost 3 bases and 4 bases respectively, with 10 bases between them. The CDR3 here is CASSSQGGTGELFF. The CDR3 DNA sequence: TGCGCCAGCAGCTCTCAGGGAGGCACCGGGGAGCTGTTTTTT.

Details on this clone: The DNA is left out, because the CDR3 cannot be placed on it with certainty; the CDR3 is given as TCRdb lists it. The V call is TRBV28, the J call TRBJ2-6; TRBD2, the table's D call, lacks a check against the DNA. The CDR3 numbers 15 amino acids, ends counted. Germline V gene lookup returns CDR1 MDHEN and CDR2 SYDVKM. Here the CDR3 reads CASSSSGIEANVLTF.

The rearrangement links TRBV7-9 to TRBJ2-1, with 8 bases identical to TRBD2. J gave up 10 bases and V 1 base, and 3 bases lay outside the gene matches. CDR1 and CDR2 from the germline V gene are SEHNR and FQNEAQ (reference sequence). The CDR3 spans 13 residues. The CDR3 coding sequence is TGTGCCAGCAGCTTAGTGGTAGCGGGGGAGCAGTTCTTC. Its protein product is CASSLVVAGEQFF.

V is TRBV5-8 and J is TRBJ2-7; the D gene is possibly TRBD2 (6 bases). V lost 3 bases to trimming and J lost 4 bases, with 14 bases between them. The CDR3 length is 14 residues. CDR1 and CDR2 (germline): SGHTS, YDEGEE. The CDR3 bases are TGTGCCAGCAGCTCAAGGACGGAGGGTTACGAGCAGTACTTC. Translation gives CASSSRTEGYEQYF.

The CDR3 region has the DNA TGTGCCGCAGGTGGGGTTGGTGAGGGCTACACCTTC. Translated, it gives CAAGGVGEGYTF. The V and J genes are TRBV6-1 and TRBJ1-2; D unresolved. Deletions cut 11 bases from V and 8 bases from J, with 18 bases between. The germline V gene encodes CDR1 MNHNS and CDR2 SASEGT. The CDR3 runs to 12 residues.

The rearrangement links TRBV4-1 to TRBJ2-7; TRBD1 matches at 8 bases. The CDR3 is 15 residues long. The ends lost 0 bases at V and 6 bases at J; junction bases unmatched: 7. Germline V gene sequence: CDR1 MGHRA, CDR2 YSYEKL. CDR3 region: CASSQDQGQGFEQYF. In DNA form, the CDR3 reads TGCGCCAGCAGCCAAGATCAAGGACAGGGTTTCGAGCAGTACTTC.

CDR3 region: CASRVPGRTDTQYF. The CDR3 DNA is TGTGCCAGCAGGGTCCCGGGACGCACAGATACGCAGTATTTT. The V call is TRBV6-1, the J call TRBJ2-3, with D perhaps matching TRBD1 or TRBD2 (5 bases each). This CDR3 spans 14 amino acids. The germline V gene encodes CDR1 MNHNS and CDR2 SASEGT. V lost 6 bases, J lost 1 base, and 11 bases lay in between.

The table lists this clone with a few counts. The chain has TRBV4-2 and TRBJ2-3; D call uncertain. The germline V and J ends were trimmed by 1 base and 4 bases, with 9 bases remaining between them. CDR1 LGHNA and CDR2 YNFKEQ come from the germline V gene. The CDR3 covers 14 residues. The CDR3 sequence is CASSQGFMADTQYF. CDR3 sequence (DNA): TGTGCCAGCAGCCAAGGTTTTATGGCAGATACGCAGTATTTT.

The chain employs TRBV5-5 and TRBJ2-7; D perhaps matches TRBD2 (6 bases). V was clipped by 3 bases and J by 3 bases, with 10 bases between them. The CDR3 contains 13 residues. Germline CDR1 SGHKS, CDR2 YYEKEE (reference sequence). The CDR3 nucleotides are TGTGCCAGCAGCTCAGCCGGGAGCTACGAGCAGTACTTC. Residues: CASSSAGSYEQYF.

The genes are TRBV6-5 and TRBJ2-5, with 7 bases aligning to TRBD2. Germline assignment: CDR1 MNHEY and CDR2 SVGAGI. Unmatched junction bases numbered 2, after V lost 5 bases and J lost 5 bases. The CDR3 contains 12 residues. CDR3 coding DNA: TGTGCCAGCAGTGGGAGGGGCGAGACCCAGTACTTC. It specifies CASSGRGETQYF.

The chain joins TRBV7-9 to TRBJ1-2, with D tentatively TRBD1 (5 bases). Germline V gene data show CDR1 as SEHNR and CDR2 as FQNEAQ (reference sequence). The length of the CDR3 is 16 residues. The V gene lost 5 bases and the J gene lost 7 bases, with 23 bases spanning the gap. The CDR3 loop reads CASSRRLGTEGLGYTF. DNA of the CDR3: TGTGCCAGCAGCCGTAGACTGGGGACGGAAGGGCTTGGCTACACCTTC.

The CDR3 protein is CASSPFGTSGALSTDTQYF. As DNA, the CDR3 is TGTGCCAGCAGCCCGTTTGGGACTAGCGGGGCCCTTAGCACAGATACGCAGTATTTT. The genes are TRBV7-2 and TRBJ2-3, with TRBD2 identical over 13 bases. There are 19 residues in the CDR3. With 5 bases clipped from V and 0 bases from J, the junction kept 11 bases outside the gene matches. Germline loops: CDR1 SGHTA, CDR2 FQGNSA.